These T cell receptor beta chains were read from a single sample in a study of CD8 T cells in Susac syndrome. TCRdb re-derived calls from the immunoSEQ multiplex PCR reads in MiXCR, one entry per CDR3 protein. The data hold around 23,000 distinct CDR3 sequences, with approximately 92% observed a single time. What was sequenced was CD8+ T cells from PBMCs. These receptors were obtained from a human donor with Susac syndrome. CDR3s include the opening cysteine and the closing phenylalanine or tryptophan. The order of the fields is V gene, J gene, clone size, D gene, CDR3 length, CDR3 protein, CDR3 DNA. D genes are given only for firm matches. Not all rows give a size; the values are once, few, many and, for expanded clones, a class.

TRBV28	TRBJ2-5	.	.	12	CASSFPQETQYF	TGTGCCAGCAGTTTTCCCCAAGAGACCCAGTACTTC
TRBV7-9	TRBJ2-1	.	.	16	CASSFSQTSSYNEQFF	TGTGCCAGCAGCTTCTCGCAGACTAGCTCCTACAATGAGCAGTTCTTC
TRBV30	TRBJ1-3	.	.	17	CAWRYLGGLSSGNTIYF	TGTGCCTGGAGATATCTCGGAGGACTCAGCTCTGGAAACACCATATATTTT
TRBV20-1	TRBJ2-1	once	TRBD2	16	CSPRDGGGVTYNEQFF	TGCAGCCCCCGCGACGGCGGGGGGGTAACCTACAATGAGCAGTTCTTC
TRBV28	TRBJ2-3	.	.	19	CASSLNLLGKGQGQDTQYF	TGTGCCAGCAGTTTAAATTTGTTGGGAAAAGGGCAGGGGCAAGATACGCAGTATTTT
TRBV6-5	TRBJ2-1	.	.	14	CASSPGYLYNEQFF	TGTGCCAGCAGTCCCGGGTACCTCTACAATGAGCAGTTCTTC
TRBV4-3	TRBJ2-7	once	TRBD1	17	CASSQAWRTGGSYEQYF	TGCGCCAGCAGCCAAGCTTGGAGGACAGGGGGCTCCTACGAGCAGTACTTC
TRBV3-1	TRBJ1-5	.	.	13	CASSQDLNQPQHF	TGTGCCAGCAGCCAAGACCTCAATCAGCCCCAGCATTTT
TRBV19	TRBJ2-3	.	TRBD1	15	CASNPRDSGTDTQYF	TGTGCCAGTAACCCGAGGGACAGTGGCACAGATACGCAGTATTTT
TRBV11-3	TRBJ2-7	.	.	17	CASSRWAGTTPSYEQYF	TGTGCCAGCAGCCGATGGGCCGGGACAACTCCCTCCTACGAGCAGTACTTC
TRBV5-1	TRBJ1-1	.	TRBD1	14	CASSQQGGNTEAFF	TGCGCCAGCAGTCAACAGGGGGGAAACACTGAAGCTTTCTTT